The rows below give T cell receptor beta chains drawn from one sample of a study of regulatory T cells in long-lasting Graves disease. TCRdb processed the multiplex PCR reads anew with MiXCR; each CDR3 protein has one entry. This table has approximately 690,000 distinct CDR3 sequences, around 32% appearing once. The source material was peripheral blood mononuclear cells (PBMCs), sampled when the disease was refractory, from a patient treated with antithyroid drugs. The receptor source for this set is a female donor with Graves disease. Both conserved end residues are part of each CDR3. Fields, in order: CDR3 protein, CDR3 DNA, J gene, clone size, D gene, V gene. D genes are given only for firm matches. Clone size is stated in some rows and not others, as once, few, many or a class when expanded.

cdr3_aa: CAISVRQGVTEAFF; cdr3_nt: TGTGCCATCAGTGTGAGGCAGGGGGTTACTGAAGCTTTCTTT; j_call: TRBJ1-1; clone_size: NA; d_call: TRBD1; v_call: TRBV10-3
cdr3_aa: CASSEVAGGGETQYF; cdr3_nt: TGTGCCAGCAGTGAGGTTGCAGGGGGAGGAGAGACCCAGTACTTC; j_call: TRBJ2-5; clone_size: many; d_call: NA; v_call: TRBV2
cdr3_aa: CASVDGARTGYTF; cdr3_nt: TGTGCCAGCGTTGACGGGGCCAGGACTGGCTACACCTTC; j_call: TRBJ1-2; clone_size: many; d_call: NA; v_call: TRBV2
cdr3_aa: CSARSGQGRNQPQHF; cdr3_nt: TGCAGTGCTCGCTCGGGACAGGGAAGGAATCAGCCCCAGCATTTT; j_call: TRBJ1-5; clone_size: NA; d_call: TRBD1; v_call: TRBV20-1
cdr3_aa: CASSLSGNEKLFF; cdr3_nt: TGTGCCAGCAGTTTGTCCGGGAATGAAAAACTGTTTTTT; j_call: TRBJ1-4; clone_size: many; d_call: NA; v_call: TRBV27
cdr3_aa: CASSLMGGGGRAEETQYF; cdr3_nt: TGTGCCAGCAGTTTGATGGGGGGCGGCGGGAGGGCCGAAGAGACCCAGTACTTC; j_call: TRBJ2-5; clone_size: NA; d_call: TRBD2; v_call: TRBV28
cdr3_aa: CASGDRGRASQPQHF; cdr3_nt: TGTGCCAGTGGTGACAGGGGGAGGGCGTCTCAGCCCCAGCATTTT; j_call: TRBJ1-5; clone_size: few; d_call: TRBD1; v_call: TRBV12-3/TRBV12-4
cdr3_aa: CASSYATVVDGYTF; cdr3_nt: TGTGCCAGCAGTTACGCGACAGTAGTGGATGGCTACACCTTC; j_call: TRBJ1-2; clone_size: once; d_call: NA; v_call: TRBV28
cdr3_aa: CASNSRDIRETQYF; cdr3_nt: TGTGCCAGCAATTCCCGGGACATACGAGAGACCCAGTACTTC; j_call: TRBJ2-5; clone_size: many; d_call: NA; v_call: TRBV2
cdr3_aa: CATKRGEYEQYF; cdr3_nt: TGTGCCACCAAAAGGGGGGAGTACGAGCAGTACTTC; j_call: TRBJ2-7; clone_size: NA; d_call: NA; v_call: TRBV6-1
cdr3_aa: CASSQTPGGGTEAFF; cdr3_nt: TGTGCCAGCAGTCAAACCCCAGGGGGTGGCACTGAAGCTTTCTTT; j_call: TRBJ1-1; clone_size: NA; d_call: TRBD1; v_call: TRBV7-8
cdr3_aa: CASSLRPPGQLYGYTF; cdr3_nt: TGTGCCAGCAGCCTCCGGCCTCCGGGACAGCTGTATGGCTACACCTTC; j_call: TRBJ1-2; clone_size: NA; d_call: TRBD1; v_call: TRBV14
cdr3_aa: CASSPPRGLAGNYEQYF; cdr3_nt: TGTGCCAGCAGCCCCCCAAGAGGACTAGCGGGAAATTACGAGCAGTACTTC; j_call: TRBJ2-7; clone_size: NA; d_call: TRBD2; v_call: TRBV3-1
cdr3_aa: CASSGSGGGNQPQHF; cdr3_nt: TGTGCCAGCAGCGGGTCGGGGGGAGGCAATCAGCCCCAGCATTTT; j_call: TRBJ1-5; clone_size: NA; d_call: NA; v_call: TRBV2
cdr3_aa: CASSVGLGHLLTNYGYTF; cdr3_nt: TGTGCCAGCAGCGTAGGGTTGGGACACCTTTTGACCAACTATGGCTACACCTTC; j_call: TRBJ1-2; clone_size: NA; d_call: NA; v_call: TRBV11-1
cdr3_aa: CASSLVASSREQYF; cdr3_nt: TGTGCCAGCAGCTTGGTGGCGAGCAGCCGCGAGCAGTACTTC; j_call: TRBJ2-7; clone_size: NA; d_call: NA; v_call: TRBV5-5
cdr3_aa: CASSRREGPYNEQFF; cdr3_nt: TGTGCCAGCAGCCGGCGGGAGGGGCCCTACAATGAGCAGTTCTTC; j_call: TRBJ2-1; clone_size: NA; d_call: TRBD2; v_call: TRBV7-3
cdr3_aa: CASSLGSGRASNIQYF; cdr3_nt: TGTGCCAGCAGTTTAGGGAGCGGGAGGGCGTCCAACATTCAGTACTTC; j_call: TRBJ2-4; clone_size: few; d_call: TRBD2; v_call: TRBV12-3/TRBV12-4
cdr3_aa: CASGLAGNAETQYF; cdr3_nt: TGTGCCAGCGGACTAGCGGGAAACGCCGAGACCCAGTACTTC; j_call: TRBJ2-5; clone_size: NA; d_call: TRBD2; v_call: TRBV18
cdr3_aa: CATQVERGQETQYF; cdr3_nt: TGTGCCACCCAAGTTGAGCGGGGTCAAGAGACCCAGTACTTC; j_call: TRBJ2-5; clone_size: NA; d_call: TRBD2; v_call: TRBV7-6
cdr3_aa: CASSEYGPERESCEQYF; cdr3_nt: TGTGCCAGCAGTGAATATGGGCCTGAGCGGGAGTCATGCGAGCAGTACTTC; j_call: TRBJ2-7; clone_size: NA; d_call: TRBD2; v_call: TRBV25-1
cdr3_aa: CASSSTPNSNQPQHF; cdr3_nt: TGTGCCAGCAGTTCGACCCCCAATAGCAATCAGCCCCAGCATTTT; j_call: TRBJ1-5; clone_size: NA; d_call: NA; v_call: TRBV27
cdr3_aa: CASSKTGKNEKLFF; cdr3_nt: TGTGCCAGCAGCAAGACAGGGAAAAATGAAAAACTGTTTTTT; j_call: TRBJ1-4; clone_size: few; d_call: TRBD1; v_call: TRBV11-2
cdr3_aa: CASSRRTGETEAFF; cdr3_nt: TGTGCCAGCAGCAGACGGACAGGGGAAACTGAAGCTTTCTTT; j_call: TRBJ1-1; clone_size: few; d_call: TRBD1; v_call: TRBV4-2
cdr3_aa: CASSFRRPSNQPQHF; cdr3_nt: TGTGCCAGCAGTTTTAGACGGCCGAGCAATCAGCCCCAGCATTTT; j_call: TRBJ1-5; clone_size: few; d_call: NA; v_call: TRBV12-3/TRBV12-4
cdr3_aa: CASSAIPQGEAFF; cdr3_nt: TGTGCCAGCAGTGCGATCCCACAGGGTGAAGCTTTCTTT; j_call: TRBJ1-1; clone_size: NA; d_call: NA; v_call: TRBV6-1
cdr3_aa: CASSFGTSGVETQYF; cdr3_nt: TGTGCCAGCAGCTTTGGGACTAGCGGGGTTGAGACCCAGTACTTC; j_call: TRBJ2-5; clone_size: many; d_call: TRBD2; v_call: TRBV11-3
cdr3_aa: CASSLPGQGSYGYTF; cdr3_nt: TGTGCCAGCAGTTTACCGGGACAGGGAAGCTATGGCTACACCTTC; j_call: TRBJ1-2; clone_size: NA; d_call: TRBD1; v_call: TRBV28
cdr3_aa: CASSYRNPPKREQYF; cdr3_nt: TGTGCCAGCAGTTACCGAAACCCACCTAAGAGGGAGCAGTACTTC; j_call: TRBJ2-7; clone_size: many; d_call: NA; v_call: TRBV6-2/TRBV6-3
cdr3_aa: CASGLSARETEAFF; cdr3_nt: TGTGCCAGCGGCCTCTCAGCTCGGGAGACTGAAGCTTTCTTT; j_call: TRBJ1-1; clone_size: NA; d_call: NA; v_call: TRBV7-3
cdr3_aa: CSVEDDDSNQPQHF; cdr3_nt: TGCAGCGTTGAAGATGATGATAGCAATCAGCCCCAGCATTTT; j_call: TRBJ1-5; clone_size: NA; d_call: NA; v_call: TRBV29-1
cdr3_aa: CASSLSPESPLHF; cdr3_nt: TGTGCCAGCAGTTTGTCCCCAGAATCACCCCTCCACTTT; j_call: TRBJ1-6; clone_size: few; d_call: NA; v_call: TRBV12-3/TRBV12-4
cdr3_aa: CASSFMPGQGVTYEQYF; cdr3_nt: TGTGCCAGCAGCTTCATGCCGGGACAGGGGGTAACCTACGAGCAGTACTTC; j_call: TRBJ2-7; clone_size: few; d_call: TRBD1; v_call: TRBV5-6
cdr3_aa: CASSYSSRAREKLFF; cdr3_nt: TGTGCCAGCAGTTACTCGTCCAGGGCTAGGGAAAAACTGTTTTTT; j_call: TRBJ1-4; clone_size: NA; d_call: NA; v_call: TRBV6-5
cdr3_aa: CASSLDGGFYEQYF; cdr3_nt: TGCGCCAGCAGCTTGGATGGCGGATTCTACGAGCAGTACTTC; j_call: TRBJ2-7; clone_size: few; d_call: NA; v_call: TRBV5-1
cdr3_aa: CASSSWGGLAGYEQYF; cdr3_nt: TGTGCCAGCAGCTCATGGGGCGGACTAGCGGGATACGAGCAGTACTTC; j_call: TRBJ2-7; clone_size: NA; d_call: TRBD2; v_call: TRBV7-9
cdr3_aa: CASRPGQGLGNQPQHF; cdr3_nt: TGTGCCAGCAGGCCGGGACAGGGTTTGGGCAATCAGCCCCAGCATTTT; j_call: TRBJ1-5; clone_size: many; d_call: TRBD1; v_call: TRBV2
cdr3_aa: CASSALSNYGYTF; cdr3_nt: TGTGCCAGCAGTGCTCTTTCTAACTATGGCTACACCTTC; j_call: TRBJ1-2; clone_size: many; d_call: NA; v_call: TRBV28
cdr3_aa: CSTRTGVATNEKLFF; cdr3_nt: TGCAGTACCCGGACAGGGGTGGCAACTAATGAAAAACTGTTTTTT; j_call: TRBJ1-4; clone_size: NA; d_call: TRBD1; v_call: TRBV20-1
cdr3_aa: CASSGDRTEKLFF; cdr3_nt: TGTGCCAGCAGTGGGGACAGGACCGAAAAACTGTTTTTT; j_call: TRBJ1-4; clone_size: many; d_call: TRBD1; v_call: TRBV2
cdr3_aa: CASRPIAATNEKLFF; cdr3_nt: TGCGCCAGCAGACCGATTGCCGCAACTAATGAAAAACTGTTTTTT; j_call: TRBJ1-4; clone_size: NA; d_call: NA; v_call: TRBV5-1
cdr3_aa: CSATPLAGVHETQYF; cdr3_nt: TGCAGTGCTACCCCACTAGCGGGAGTTCACGAGACCCAGTACTTC; j_call: TRBJ2-5; clone_size: NA; d_call: TRBD2; v_call: TRBV20-1
cdr3_aa: CSARRRVTSGQPQHF; cdr3_nt: TGCAGTGCTAGGAGACGGGTTACGTCGGGCCAGCCCCAGCATTTT; j_call: TRBJ1-5; clone_size: NA; d_call: NA; v_call: TRBV20-1
cdr3_aa: CASSHPGSTNTEAFF; cdr3_nt: TGTGCCAGCAGCCACCCAGGGAGTACGAACACTGAAGCTTTCTTT; j_call: TRBJ1-1; clone_size: NA; d_call: NA; v_call: TRBV3-1
cdr3_aa: CSARKRTGGFTGELFF; cdr3_nt: TGCAGTGCTAGAAAAAGGACAGGGGGTTTTACCGGGGAGCTGTTTTTT; j_call: TRBJ2-2; clone_size: NA; d_call: TRBD1; v_call: TRBV20-1